Presented here are 21 T cell receptor beta chains from one specimen sequenced in a study of siplizumab effects on memory and regulatory T cells. Measured with immunoSEQ multiplex PCR; TCRdb has only the in-frame clones, and not every one. The sample has approximately 120,000 clones, 85% to 95% seen once. Specimen: non-Treg CD4+ T cells sorted from blood. The receptors come from a human donor in good health.

This chain connects TRBV19 to TRBJ1-3, with 9 bases identical to TRBD1. The germline V gene encodes CDR1 LNHDA and CDR2 SQIVND (reference sequence). The CDR3 is 15 residues long. The V segment lost 7 bases and the J segment 2 bases; nucleotides outside the gene matches: 6. This CDR3 is CASKFTGGAGNTIYF. The CDR3 coding sequence is TGTGCCAGTAAATTTACAGGGGGCGCTGGAAACACCATATATTTT.

This chain links TRBV29-1 with TRBJ2-1; 10 positions agree with TRBD2. Germline CDR1 SQVTM, CDR2 ANQGSEA. The V segment lost 4 bases and the J segment 11 bases; nucleotides outside the gene matches: 5. The CDR3 contains 12 residues. The CDR3 nucleotides read TGCAGCGTTGCCACTAGCGGGGACCAGCAGTTCTTC. Translation gives CSVATSGDQQFF.

The chain is built from TRBV27 and TRBJ1-1; D remains unclear. This CDR3 has 13 residues. V lost 3 bases and J 8 bases, leaving 13 bases between the germline ends. The germline gives CDR1 MNHEY, CDR2 SMNVEV (reference sequence). The CDR3 sequence is CASSFTVRREAFF. The CDR3 nucleotides are TGTGCCAGCAGTTTTACGGTGAGACGAGAAGCTTTCTTT.

The gene calls are TRBV19 and TRBJ2-5, with 12 bases aligning to TRBD2. The junction had 8 bases not matched to a gene; V was cut back by 11 bases and J by 4 bases. Germline-derived CDR1 and CDR2 are LNHDA and SQIVND (reference sequence). The CDR3 contains 14 residues. CDR3 sequence reads: CAEPSGGALETQYF. The CDR3 DNA reads TGTGCCGAGCCTAGCGGGGGGGCTCTAGAGACCCAGTACTTC.

The CDR3 DNA follows: TGTGCCAGCAGGCGGACAGGGTACGAGCAGTACTTC. This codes for CASRRTGYEQYF. The chain combines TRBV5-6 with TRBJ2-7, with 8 bases identical to TRBD1. CDR3 size: 12 residues. V lost 5 bases and J lost 4; bases outside the gene matches: 2. CDR1 and CDR2 (germline): SGHDT, YYEEEE.

The rearrangement joins TRBV30 to TRBJ2-6, with D hard to call. CDR3 length: 14 residues. CDR1 GTSNPN and CDR2 SVGIG come from the germline V gene (reference sequence). The CDR3 sequence is CAVGSGSGANVLTF. CDR3 coding DNA: TGTGCGGTTGGCAGTGGCTCTGGGGCCAACGTCCTGACTTTC.

The chain combines TRBV6-6 with TRBJ2-7, with 8 bases lining up with TRBD1. The length of the CDR3 is 15 residues. The ends lost 0 bases at V and 4 bases at J; junction bases unmatched: 5. CDR1 and CDR2 from the germline V gene are MNHNY and SVGAGI (reference sequence). DNA for the CDR3: TGTGCCAGCAGTTACTCAGGACAGGGTGTTTACGAGCAGTACTTC. Protein product: CASSYSGQGVYEQYF.

This clone has just one count. The rearrangement uses TRBV7-8 and TRBJ2-1; D is possibly TRBD1 (6 bases). V was pared by 2 bases and J by 15 bases, with 17 bases between. The CDR3 is 13 residues long. CDR1 and CDR2 (germline): SGHVS, FQNEAQ. The CDR3 here is CASSLTGELGGFF. Written as DNA, the CDR3 is TGTGCCAGCAGCTTAACCGGGGAACTAGGGGGGTTCTTC.

This chain links TRBV27 with TRBJ1-2, with 7 positions matching TRBD1. This CDR3 is built from 17 residues. Germline V CDR1 and CDR2: MNHEY, SMNVEV (reference sequence). J gave up 1 base and V 0 bases, and 8 bases lay outside the gene matches. CDR3 bases: TGTGCCAGCAGTTTATCCGCGACAGGGACGGGTAACTATGGCTACACCTTC. Protein: CASSLSATGTGNYGYTF.

The V call is TRBV18, the J call TRBJ2-6, with 8 bases that match TRBD1. Germline CDR1 is KGHSH and CDR2 is LQKENI. The V and J ends lost 5 bases and 3 bases, in that order; junction bases with no gene match: 0. The CDR3 extends over 14 amino acids. CDR3 in DNA: TGTGCCAGCTCAACAGGGGGTGGGGCCAACGTCCTGACTTTC. This codes for CASSTGGGANVLTF.

This rearrangement joins TRBV11-2 to TRBJ2-5; TRBD2 aligns across 12 bases. Germline CDR1 reads SGHAT; CDR2 reads FQNNGV. The CDR3 runs 17 residues. V trimming: 2 bases; J trimming: 4 bases; junction bases outside the gene matches: 8. CDR3 DNA: TGTGCCAGCAGCTTAAGGTCTAGCGGGGGGGCGGGAGAGACCCAGTACTTC. It yields the protein CASSLRSSGGAGETQYF.

The CDR3 DNA reads as TGTGCCAGCAGCTTGAAGGGTAGGGGAGAAAAACTGTTTTTT. It encodes CASSLKGRGEKLFF. The chain is built from TRBV5-4 and TRBJ1-4; weak D call: TRBD1 (5 bases). V shed 1 base and J shed 8 bases, with 12 bases lying between them. Germline loops: CDR1 SGHNT, CDR2 YYREEE (reference sequence). The CDR3 consists of 14 residues.

This clone was observed a single time. The chain combines TRBV5-6 with TRBJ1-3; D is ambiguous. This CDR3 has 13 amino acids. V was pared by 0 bases and J by 2 bases, with 3 bases between. From germline, CDR1 is SGHDT and CDR2 YYEEEE. Here the CDR3 reads CASSLVAGNTIYF. Written as DNA, the CDR3 is TGTGCCAGCAGCTTGGTGGCTGGAAACACCATATATTTT.

This rearrangement joins TRBV30 to TRBJ1-5; 8 bases align to TRBD1. The ends lost 1 base at V and 1 base at J; junction bases unmatched: 6. CDR3 length: 16 amino acids. Germline CDR1 GTSNPN, CDR2 SVGIG (reference sequence). As DNA, the CDR3 is TGTGCCTGGAGTGCCCGGACAGGGTTGAGCAATCAGCCCCAGCATTTT. It translates to CAWSARTGLSNQPQHF.

The rearrangement links TRBV30 to TRBJ1-2; D remains ambiguous. The V and J ends lost 1 base and 3 bases respectively, with 9 bases between them. The length of the CDR3 is 13 residues. Germline V CDR1 and CDR2: GTSNPN, SVGIG (reference sequence). CDR3 region: CAWSEAGYYGYTF. Written as DNA, the CDR3 is TGTGCCTGGAGTGAGGCAGGTTACTATGGCTACACCTTC.

The chain employs TRBV4-2 and TRBJ1-4; possible D gene TRBD1, 6 bases. From germline, CDR1 is LGHNA and CDR2 YNFKEQ. Trimming pared 0 bases from V and 4 bases from J, leaving 12 bases between. This CDR3 comprises 16 residues. The CDR3 DNA reads as TGTGCCAGCAGCCAAGAAGGGGGGCTGGGTAATGAAAAACTGTTTTTT. Translated: CASSQEGGLGNEKLFF.

The rearrangement links TRBV10-3 to TRBJ2-3, with a weak D call TRBD2 (6 bases). The CDR3 is 14 amino acids. With 11 bases removed from V and 5 bases from J, the gap between germline ends came to 20 bases. From germline, CDR1 is ENHRY and CDR2 SYGVKD. As DNA, the CDR3 is TGTGCCGCCCAGGGCGGGGACTTCGGAGATACGCAGTATTTT. It is translated as CAAQGGDFGDTQYF.

This rearrangement joins TRBV7-6 to TRBJ1-3, with D perhaps TRBD1 (6 bases). Per the germline V gene, CDR1 is SGHVS and CDR2 is FNYEAQ. This CDR3 region has 19 residues. V lost 3 bases and J 3 bases, leaving 24 bases between the germline ends. CDR3 nucleotides: TGTGCCAGCAGCTTGATAATCGGGGGCGTAGGTAGTTTTGGAAACACCATATATTTT. Its protein is CASSLIIGGVGSFGNTIYF.

This chain links TRBV19 with TRBJ2-7; tentative D call: TRBD1 (6 bases). CDR1 is LNHDA and CDR2 is SQIVND in the germline V gene (reference sequence). V was cut by 5 bases and J by 5 bases, with 22 bases left in between. The CDR3 has 16 residues. The CDR3 DNA follows: TGTGCCAGTAGTGCGGCGTGGAGACAGGTAGGGGACGAGCAGTACTTC. Protein product: CASSAAWRQVGDEQYF. Filled out from reference TRBV19 and TRBJ2-7, the complete variable domain reads DGGITQSPKYLFRKEGQNVTLSCEQNLNHDAMYWYRQDPGQGLRLIYYSQIVNDFQKGDIAEGYSVSREKKESFPLTVTSAQKNPTAFYLCASSAAWRQVGDEQYFGPGTRLTVT.

The CDR3 DNA reads TGTGCCAGCAGTTTCACCGGGCTAAGCTCCTACGAGCAGTACTTC. Its protein is CASSFTGLSSYEQYF. The chain recombines TRBV28 with TRBJ2-7, with unresolved D. This CDR3 contains 15 residues. Germline V lookup: CDR1 MDHEN, CDR2 SYDVKM. Trimming removed 3 bases at V and 0 bases at J, with 12 bases between.

V is TRBV21-1 and J is TRBJ2-7. TRBV21-1 is annotated as a pseudogene. The CDR3 runs to 9 residues. In DNA, the CDR3 is TGTGCCTCTTCGGAAGAGCAGTACTTC. Its protein is CASSEEQYF.